A single sample gave rise to the 6 T cell receptor beta chains below, sequenced in a study of T cell responses to AZD1222 COVID-19 vaccine. The table came from immunoSEQ multiplex PCR; TCRdb's copy has only in-frame clones and leaves some out. The sample holds about 150,000 clones, over 80% seen once. The sequences come from peripheral blood, collected 28 days after the second AZD1222 dose. The source is an adult who received the AZD1222 COVID-19 vaccine.

The CDR3 loop reads CASTPMGGSEQFF. Written as DNA, the CDR3 is TGTGCCAGCACCCCAATGGGCGGCAGTGAGCAGTTCTTC. J is TRBJ2-1 and V is TRBV27; D gene ambiguous. The CDR3 is 13 residues long. The germline V gene has CDR1 MNHEY and CDR2 SMNVEV (reference sequence). Trimming left V 7 bases short and J 9 bases short, with 16 bases between.

This clone was recorded only once. This chain connects TRBV30 to TRBJ1-1, with no clear D. The CDR3 spans 15 residues. Trimming removed 3 bases from V and 0 bases from J, with 14 bases in between. Germline V CDR1 and CDR2: GTSNPN, SVGIG (reference sequence). CDR3: CAWSVNSFLNTEAFF. The DNA of the CDR3 is TGTGCCTGGAGCGTTAACAGCTTTTTGAACACTGAAGCTTTCTTT.

The CDR3 nucleotides are TGTGCCAGCAGTGAAGCGCTAAGTAGGGACAGGGGGATTTTCACAGATACGCAGTATTTT. Residues: CASSEALSRDRGIFTDTQYF. The gene calls are TRBV6-1 and TRBJ2-3; 11 bases align to TRBD1. The germline gives CDR1 MNHNS, CDR2 SASEGT. The CDR3 is 20 amino acids. Trimming took 0 bases from V and 2 from J; bases not matched to a gene: 13.

This clone was picked up one time. This chain links TRBV2 with TRBJ1-2; TRBD1 agrees at 8 bases. This CDR3 spans 13 amino acids. V gave up 7 bases and J gave up 5 bases; unmatched junction bases: 6. In germline, CDR1 is SNHLY, CDR2 FYNNEI. The CDR3 region is CASTMDREYGYTF. CDR3 DNA sequence: TGTGCCAGCACTATGGACAGGGAATATGGCTACACCTTC.

The chain combines TRBV28 with TRBJ1-5; no firm D call. Between the trimmed V and J ends, which lost 8 bases and 3 bases, there was a span of 17 bases. This CDR3 has 15 amino acids. Per germline, CDR1 MDHEN and CDR2 SYDVKM. The CDR3 coding sequence is TGTGCCAGCGGGTGGGATGAACAGTTCAATCAGCCCCAGCATTTT. Translation: CASGWDEQFNQPQHF.

The genes are TRBV20-1 and TRBJ1-2, with D perhaps matching TRBD1 (5 bases). The CDR3 runs 13 residues. Per germline, CDR1 DFQATT and CDR2 SNEGSKA (reference sequence). V shed 3 bases and J shed 7 bases, with 15 bases lying between them. Here the CDR3 DNA reads TGCAGTGCTAGTGAGGGGCTTAGAGGTGGCTACACCTTC. Amino acids: CSASEGLRGGYTF.